A single T cell receptor (beta chain) is shown here with its context. Antigen specificity is unknown. The data stem from a study of CD8 T cells in ankylosing spondylitis. Libraries of TCR beta came from quantitative 5'-RACE with molecular barcodes. TCRdb passed the 5' RACE reads through MiXCR, listing each CDR3 protein once. The table includes 150,000 to 200,000 distinct CDR3 sequences, 15% to 20% detected once. V lost 0 bases to trimming and J lost 3 bases, with 12 bases between them. Germline values: CDR1 DFQATT, CDR2 SNEGSKA (reference sequence). The CDR3 loop spans 14 amino acids. Notes on the study in general: Ankylosing spondylitis blood appeared to carry a characteristic TCR beta motif of roughly eight highly homologous variants. Clones tied to disease were said to be significantly enriched in matched ankylosing spondylitis synovial fluid.

This sequence was found in a male donor aged 10-29 years with ankylosing spondylitis or in good health (not recorded which). The sample consisted of blood, either unsorted or a sorted T cell fraction (not recorded which). V usage is TRBV20-1 and J usage is TRBJ2-7; D uncertain. The CDR3 sequence is CSARDLTDIYEQYF. The CDR3 bases are TGCAGTGCTAGAGATCTAACTGACATCTACGAGCAGTACTTC.